This T cell receptor beta chain appears in the sequencing data of a study of cytomegalovirus exposure and HLA in healthy donors. Study-level results: In vitro, a few CMV-associated chains proved specific for CMV antigens.

Comment on this clone: Its antigen is unknown.

The CDR3 has 13 residues. The V and J ends lost 3 bases and 2 bases respectively, with 7 bases between them. In germline, CDR1 is LNHDA, CDR2 SQIVND (reference sequence). The PCR ran on 60 Vbeta and 13 Jbeta primers. Libraries were prepared by immunoSEQ multiplex PCR; TCRdb keeps only in-frame clonotypes and omits some of them. The sample carries about 130,000 clones, roughly 70% recorded once. Source material: PBMCs. This receptor was taken from a man aged 35 to 55 in good health and CMV-seropositive. The chain couples TRBV19 to TRBJ1-1; D gene ambiguous. The CDR3 region has the DNA TGTGCCAGTAGTATCACGGGAAACACTGAAGCTTTCTTT. Amino acids: CASSITGNTEAFF.